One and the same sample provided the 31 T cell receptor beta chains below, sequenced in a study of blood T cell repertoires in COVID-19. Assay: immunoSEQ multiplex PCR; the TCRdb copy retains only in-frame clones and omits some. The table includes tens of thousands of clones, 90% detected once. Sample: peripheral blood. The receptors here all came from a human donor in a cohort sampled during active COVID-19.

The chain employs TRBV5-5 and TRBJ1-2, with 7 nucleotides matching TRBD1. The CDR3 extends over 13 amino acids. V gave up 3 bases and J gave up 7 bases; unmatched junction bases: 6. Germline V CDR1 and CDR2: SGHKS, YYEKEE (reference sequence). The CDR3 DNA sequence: TGTGCCAGCAGCTGGGGACAGCCGGCTGGCTACACCTTC. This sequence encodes CASSWGQPAGYTF. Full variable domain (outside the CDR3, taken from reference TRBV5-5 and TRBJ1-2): DAGVTQSPTHLIKTRGQQVTLRCSPISGHKSVSWYQQVLGQGPQFIFQYYEKEERGRGNFPDRFSARQFPNYSSELNVNALLLGDSALYLCASSWGQPAGYTFGSGTRLTVV.

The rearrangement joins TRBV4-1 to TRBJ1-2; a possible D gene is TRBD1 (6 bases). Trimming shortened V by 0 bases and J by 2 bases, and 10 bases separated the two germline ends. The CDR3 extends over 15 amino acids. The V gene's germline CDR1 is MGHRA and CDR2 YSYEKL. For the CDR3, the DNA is TGCGCCAGCAGCCAAGACCCCGGGACAAACTATGGCTACACCTTC. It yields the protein CASSQDPGTNYGYTF.

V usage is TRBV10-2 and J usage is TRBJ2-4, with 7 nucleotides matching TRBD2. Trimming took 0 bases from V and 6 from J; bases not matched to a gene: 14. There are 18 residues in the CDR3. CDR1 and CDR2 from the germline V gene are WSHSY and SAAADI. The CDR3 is CASSESGFRAGGRNIQYF. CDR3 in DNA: TGCGCCAGCAGTGAGTCGGGTTTTCGGGCCGGGGGGAGAAACATTCAGTACTTC.

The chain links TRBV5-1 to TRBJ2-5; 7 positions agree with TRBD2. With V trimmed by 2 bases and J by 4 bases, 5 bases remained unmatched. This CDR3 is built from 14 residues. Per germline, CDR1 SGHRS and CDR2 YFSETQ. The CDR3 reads CASSFLGGSETQYF. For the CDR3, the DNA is TGCGCCAGCAGCTTCCTCGGGGGGTCAGAGACCCAGTACTTC.

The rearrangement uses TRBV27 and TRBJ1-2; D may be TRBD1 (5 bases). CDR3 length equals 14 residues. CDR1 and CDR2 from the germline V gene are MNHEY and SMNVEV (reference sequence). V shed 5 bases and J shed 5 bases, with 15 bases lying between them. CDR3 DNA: TGTGCCAGCAGTCCCCGGCCAGGGCCATATGGCTACACCTTC. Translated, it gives CASSPRPGPYGYTF.

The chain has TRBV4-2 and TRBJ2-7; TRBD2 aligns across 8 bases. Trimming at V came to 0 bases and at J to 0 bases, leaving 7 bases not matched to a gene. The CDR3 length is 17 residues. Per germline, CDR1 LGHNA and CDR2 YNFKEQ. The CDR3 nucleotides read TGTGCCAGCAGCCAAGAATCGGAACTAGCGGTCTCCTACGAGCAGTACTTC. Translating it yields CASSQESELAVSYEQYF.

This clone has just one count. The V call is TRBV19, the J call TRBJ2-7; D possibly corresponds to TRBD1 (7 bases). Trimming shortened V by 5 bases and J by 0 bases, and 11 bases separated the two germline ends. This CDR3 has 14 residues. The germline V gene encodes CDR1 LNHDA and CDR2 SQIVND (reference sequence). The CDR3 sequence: CASSAGQSSYEQYF. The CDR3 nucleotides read TGTGCCAGTAGTGCGGGACAGTCCTCCTACGAGCAGTACTTC.

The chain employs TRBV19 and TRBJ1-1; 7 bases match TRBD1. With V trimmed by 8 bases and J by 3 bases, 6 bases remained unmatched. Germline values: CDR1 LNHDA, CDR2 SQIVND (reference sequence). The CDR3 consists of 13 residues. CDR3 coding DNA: TGTGCCAGTGGCACGGGACAGCACACTGAAGCTTTCTTT. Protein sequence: CASGTGQHTEAFF.

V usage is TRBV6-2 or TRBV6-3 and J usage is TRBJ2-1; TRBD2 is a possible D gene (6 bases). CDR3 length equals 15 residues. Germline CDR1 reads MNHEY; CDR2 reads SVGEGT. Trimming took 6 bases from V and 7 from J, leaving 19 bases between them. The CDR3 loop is CASSKNVFGGNEQFF. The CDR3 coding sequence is TGTGCCAGCAGCAAGAATGTTTTTGGGGGGAATGAGCAGTTCTTC.

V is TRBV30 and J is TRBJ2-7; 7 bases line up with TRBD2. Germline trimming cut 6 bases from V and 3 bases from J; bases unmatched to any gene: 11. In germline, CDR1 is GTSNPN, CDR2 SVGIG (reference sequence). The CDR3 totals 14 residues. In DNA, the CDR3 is TGTGCCTGCAACCCCGGAGCGGGGTACTACGAGCAGTACTTC. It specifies CACNPGAGYYEQYF.

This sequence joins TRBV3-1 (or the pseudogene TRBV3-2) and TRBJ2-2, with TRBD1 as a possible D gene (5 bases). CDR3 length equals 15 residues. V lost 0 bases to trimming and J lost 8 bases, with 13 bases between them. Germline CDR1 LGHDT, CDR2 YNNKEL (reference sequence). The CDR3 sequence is CASSQEQAAWGELFF. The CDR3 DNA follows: TGTGCCAGCAGCCAAGAACAGGCCGCCTGGGGGGAGCTGTTTTTT.

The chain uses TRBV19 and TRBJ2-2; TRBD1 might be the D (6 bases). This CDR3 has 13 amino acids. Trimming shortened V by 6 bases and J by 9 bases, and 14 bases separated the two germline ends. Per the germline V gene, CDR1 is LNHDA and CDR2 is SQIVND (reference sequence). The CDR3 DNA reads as TGTGCCAGTAGGGAACAGGGCGTCTGGGAGCTGTTTTTT. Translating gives CASREQGVWELFF.

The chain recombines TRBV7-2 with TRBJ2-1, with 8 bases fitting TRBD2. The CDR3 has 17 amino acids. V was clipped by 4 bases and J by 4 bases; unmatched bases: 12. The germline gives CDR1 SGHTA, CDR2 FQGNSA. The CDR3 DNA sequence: TGTGCCAGCAGCTCCCTATTAACTAGCGGAAAATACAATGAGCAGTTCTTC. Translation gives CASSSLLTSGKYNEQFF.

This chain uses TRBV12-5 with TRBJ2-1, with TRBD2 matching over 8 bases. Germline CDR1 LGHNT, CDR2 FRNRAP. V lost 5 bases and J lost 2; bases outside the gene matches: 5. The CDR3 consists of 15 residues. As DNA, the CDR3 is TGTGCTAGTGGTCCCCCGGGACTAGCCTACAATGAGCAGTTCTTC. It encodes CASGPPGLAYNEQFF.

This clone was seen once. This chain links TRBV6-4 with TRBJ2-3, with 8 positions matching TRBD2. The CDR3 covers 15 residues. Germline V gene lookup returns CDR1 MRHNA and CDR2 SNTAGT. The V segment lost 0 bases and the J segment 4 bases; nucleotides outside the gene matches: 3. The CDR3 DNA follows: TGTGCCAGCAGTGACTCTCCGGGAGGGGCAGATACGCAGTATTTT. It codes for CASSDSPGGADTQYF.

The CDR3 nucleotides read TGCGCCAGCAGCTTGGCCTGGACTAACACTGAAGCTTTCTTT. It encodes CASSLAWTNTEAFF. This chain links TRBV5-1 with TRBJ1-1; D uncertain. V shed 0 bases and J shed 2 bases, with 8 bases lying between them. From germline, CDR1 is SGHRS and CDR2 YFSETQ. The CDR3 extends over 14 amino acids. The full variable domain, in which reference TRBV5-1 and TRBJ1-1 provide the parts outside the CDR3, is KAGVTQTPRYLIKTRGQQVTLSCSPISGHRSVSWYQQTPGQGLQFLFEYFSETQRNKGNFPGRFSGRQFSNSRSEMNVSTLELGDSALYLCASSLAWTNTEAFFGQGTRLTVV.

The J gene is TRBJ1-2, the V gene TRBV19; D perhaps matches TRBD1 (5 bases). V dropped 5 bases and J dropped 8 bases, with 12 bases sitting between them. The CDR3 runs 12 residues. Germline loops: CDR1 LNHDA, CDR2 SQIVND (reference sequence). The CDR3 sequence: CASSLRVGGYTF. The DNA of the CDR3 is TGTGCCAGTAGTCTCAGGGTTGGCGGCTACACCTTC.

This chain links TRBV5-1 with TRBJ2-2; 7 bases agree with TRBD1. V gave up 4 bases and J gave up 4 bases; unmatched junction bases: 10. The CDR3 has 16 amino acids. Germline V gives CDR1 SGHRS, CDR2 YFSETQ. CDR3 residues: CASSDATGNPTGELFF. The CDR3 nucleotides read TGCGCCAGCAGCGACGCGACAGGGAACCCCACCGGGGAGCTGTTTTTT.

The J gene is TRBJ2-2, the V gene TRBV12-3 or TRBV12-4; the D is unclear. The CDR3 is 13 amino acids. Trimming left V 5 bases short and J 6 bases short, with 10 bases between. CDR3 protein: CASSPRVPGELFF. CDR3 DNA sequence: TGTGCCAGCAGTCCACGGGTCCCCGGGGAGCTGTTTTTT.

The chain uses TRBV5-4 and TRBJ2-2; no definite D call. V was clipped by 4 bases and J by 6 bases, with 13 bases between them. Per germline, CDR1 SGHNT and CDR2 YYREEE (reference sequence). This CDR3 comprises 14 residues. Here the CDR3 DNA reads TGTGCCAGCAGCCCCGACTTGGTCGCCGGGGAGCTGTTTTTT. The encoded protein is CASSPDLVAGELFF.

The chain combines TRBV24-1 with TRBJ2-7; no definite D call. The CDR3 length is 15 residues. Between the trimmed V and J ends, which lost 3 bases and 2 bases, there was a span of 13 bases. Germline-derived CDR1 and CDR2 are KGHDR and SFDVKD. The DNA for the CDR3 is TGTGCCACCAGTGATGAGAGGCGTCCCACCTACGAGCAGTACTTC. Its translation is CATSDERRPTYEQYF.

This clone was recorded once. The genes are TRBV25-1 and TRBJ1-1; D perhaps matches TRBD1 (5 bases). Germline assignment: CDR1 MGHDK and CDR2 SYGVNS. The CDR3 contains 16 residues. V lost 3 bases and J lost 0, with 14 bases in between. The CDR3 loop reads CASSDIKGALNTEAFF. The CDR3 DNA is TGTGCCAGCAGTGATATCAAAGGGGCCTTGAACACTGAAGCTTTCTTT.

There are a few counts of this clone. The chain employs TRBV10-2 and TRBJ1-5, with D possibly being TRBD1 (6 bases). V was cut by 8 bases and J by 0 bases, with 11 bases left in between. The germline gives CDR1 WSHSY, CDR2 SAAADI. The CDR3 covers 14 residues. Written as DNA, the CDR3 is TGCGCCAGCGCGGACAGAGCTAGCAATCAGCCCCAGCATTTT. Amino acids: CASADRASNQPQHF.

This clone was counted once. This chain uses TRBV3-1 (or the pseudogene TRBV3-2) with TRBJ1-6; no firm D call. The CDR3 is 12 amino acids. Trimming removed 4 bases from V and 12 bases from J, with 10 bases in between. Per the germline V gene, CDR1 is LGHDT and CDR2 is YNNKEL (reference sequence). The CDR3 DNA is TGTGCCAGCAGCCCCGAATCGCGACCCCTCCACTTT. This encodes CASSPESRPLHF.

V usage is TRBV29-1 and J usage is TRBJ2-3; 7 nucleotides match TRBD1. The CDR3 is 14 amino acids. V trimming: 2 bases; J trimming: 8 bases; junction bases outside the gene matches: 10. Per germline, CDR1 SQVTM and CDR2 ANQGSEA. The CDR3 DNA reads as TGCAGCGTTGAATTGGGCCAGGGGGACGGTACGCAGTATTTT. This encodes CSVELGQGDGTQYF.

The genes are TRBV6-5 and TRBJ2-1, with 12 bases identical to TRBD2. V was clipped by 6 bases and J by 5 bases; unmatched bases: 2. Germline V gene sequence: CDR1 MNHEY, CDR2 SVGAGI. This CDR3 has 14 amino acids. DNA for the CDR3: TGTGCCAGCAGCGGACTAGCGGGGAACAATGAGCAGTTCTTC. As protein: CASSGLAGNNEQFF.

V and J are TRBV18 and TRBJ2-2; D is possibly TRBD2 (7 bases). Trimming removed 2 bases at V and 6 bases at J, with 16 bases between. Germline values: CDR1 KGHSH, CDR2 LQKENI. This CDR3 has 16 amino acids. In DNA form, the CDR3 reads TGTGCCAGCTCACCAACTCGGGGGGCCCGCTCCGGGGAGCTGTTTTTT. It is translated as CASSPTRGARSGELFF.

As DNA, the CDR3 is TGCGCCAGCAGCCAGGGCAGGGCTCGTGGTAATTCACCCCTCCACTTT. This sequence encodes CASSQGRARGNSPLHF. The V and J genes are TRBV4-1 and TRBJ1-6; TRBD1 is a possible D gene (5 bases). Germline V gene lookup returns CDR1 MGHRA and CDR2 YSYEKL. The CDR3 runs to 16 residues. Trimming removed 3 bases from V and 6 bases from J, with 15 bases in between.

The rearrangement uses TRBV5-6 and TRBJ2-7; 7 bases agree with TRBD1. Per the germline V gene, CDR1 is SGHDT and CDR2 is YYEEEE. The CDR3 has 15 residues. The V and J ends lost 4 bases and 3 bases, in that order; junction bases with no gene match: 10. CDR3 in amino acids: CASSRRGRGYYEQYF. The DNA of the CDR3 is TGTGCCAGCAGCCGACGAGGCAGGGGGTACTACGAGCAGTACTTC.

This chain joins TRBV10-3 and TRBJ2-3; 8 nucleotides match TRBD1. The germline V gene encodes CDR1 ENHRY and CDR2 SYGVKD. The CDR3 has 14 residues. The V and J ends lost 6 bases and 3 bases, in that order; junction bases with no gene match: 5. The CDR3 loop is CAISRQGSTDTQYF. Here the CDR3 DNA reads TGTGCCATCAGCCGACAGGGGTCGACAGATACGCAGTATTTT.

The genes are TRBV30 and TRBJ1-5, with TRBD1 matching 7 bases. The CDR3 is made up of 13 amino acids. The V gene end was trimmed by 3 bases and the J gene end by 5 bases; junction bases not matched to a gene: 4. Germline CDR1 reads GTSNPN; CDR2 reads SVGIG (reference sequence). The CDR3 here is CAWSSQGDQPQHF. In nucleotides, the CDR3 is TGTGCCTGGAGCTCCCAGGGGGATCAGCCCCAGCATTTT.